The entry that follows covers one T cell receptor (beta chain) sequence. The target antigen is unknown. The data were obtained in a study of beta chain features in type 1 diabetes. General observations from the study: Shortening of TCRB CDR3s, moderate but significant, appeared in all four CD4+ subsets of Type 1 diabetes patients.

Investigators reverse transcribed all isolated RNA, so they sequenced expressed TCRB transcripts. Some clones are missing from TCRdb's copy, which holds only in-frame ones; the method was immunoSEQ multiplex PCR. The data hold about 170,000 clones, with roughly 7.1% observed a single time. Germline CDR1 SGHTA, CDR2 FQGTGA. CDR3 length: 13 amino acids. Trimming took 1 base from V and 3 from J, leaving 4 bases between them. The specimen sequenced was central memory CD4+ T cells from blood. The TCR sequence derives from a woman aged 40 to 50 with type 1 diabetes. The chain employs TRBV7-3 and TRBJ2-1; D not resolved. This chain's CDR3 is CASSLNRYNEQFF. The CDR3 coding sequence is TGTGCCAGCAGCTTAAATCGCTACAATGAGCAGTTCTTC.